This TCR beta chain emerged from a study of HIV-infected children after antiretroviral therapy interruption. Study details: Four children interrupted treatment; four stayed on continuous treatment.

This clonotype was seen a few times. Its antigen is not identified. The TCR library was built from RNA with a 3' RACE protocol and unique molecular identifiers. TCRdb ran MiXCR on the 3' RACE reads and lists one entry per CDR3 protein. The table records roughly 46,000 distinct CDR3 sequences, 3.5% to 5% of them present only once. Trimming took off 5 bases at V and 4 bases at J, with 19 bases between the two ends. This CDR3 region has 15 residues. Germline CDR1 SGHRS, CDR2 YFSETQ. The treatment denotes: PENTA 11 planned treatment interruption arm or continuous ART arm. Study outcomes and limitations: Naive CD4+ CDR3 sharing between time points fell after interruption began. The Gini coefficient of naive CD4+ repertoires rose, returning to baseline by 3 years.

V usage is TRBV5-1 and J usage is TRBJ2-7; a weak D match, TRBD2 (6 bases). This TCR was sampled from a pool of human donors with HIV. The input for sequencing was CD45RA+ CD4+ T cells from PBMCs, pooled from several time points, taken from a donor given antiretroviral therapy, either interrupted or continuous. The subset: naive CD4+ CD45RA+ CD45RO- T cells. The CDR3 DNA follows: TGCGCCAGCAGAACCACGGAGGGAAGTTGGTACGAGCAGTACTTC. Residues: CASRTTEGSWYEQYF.